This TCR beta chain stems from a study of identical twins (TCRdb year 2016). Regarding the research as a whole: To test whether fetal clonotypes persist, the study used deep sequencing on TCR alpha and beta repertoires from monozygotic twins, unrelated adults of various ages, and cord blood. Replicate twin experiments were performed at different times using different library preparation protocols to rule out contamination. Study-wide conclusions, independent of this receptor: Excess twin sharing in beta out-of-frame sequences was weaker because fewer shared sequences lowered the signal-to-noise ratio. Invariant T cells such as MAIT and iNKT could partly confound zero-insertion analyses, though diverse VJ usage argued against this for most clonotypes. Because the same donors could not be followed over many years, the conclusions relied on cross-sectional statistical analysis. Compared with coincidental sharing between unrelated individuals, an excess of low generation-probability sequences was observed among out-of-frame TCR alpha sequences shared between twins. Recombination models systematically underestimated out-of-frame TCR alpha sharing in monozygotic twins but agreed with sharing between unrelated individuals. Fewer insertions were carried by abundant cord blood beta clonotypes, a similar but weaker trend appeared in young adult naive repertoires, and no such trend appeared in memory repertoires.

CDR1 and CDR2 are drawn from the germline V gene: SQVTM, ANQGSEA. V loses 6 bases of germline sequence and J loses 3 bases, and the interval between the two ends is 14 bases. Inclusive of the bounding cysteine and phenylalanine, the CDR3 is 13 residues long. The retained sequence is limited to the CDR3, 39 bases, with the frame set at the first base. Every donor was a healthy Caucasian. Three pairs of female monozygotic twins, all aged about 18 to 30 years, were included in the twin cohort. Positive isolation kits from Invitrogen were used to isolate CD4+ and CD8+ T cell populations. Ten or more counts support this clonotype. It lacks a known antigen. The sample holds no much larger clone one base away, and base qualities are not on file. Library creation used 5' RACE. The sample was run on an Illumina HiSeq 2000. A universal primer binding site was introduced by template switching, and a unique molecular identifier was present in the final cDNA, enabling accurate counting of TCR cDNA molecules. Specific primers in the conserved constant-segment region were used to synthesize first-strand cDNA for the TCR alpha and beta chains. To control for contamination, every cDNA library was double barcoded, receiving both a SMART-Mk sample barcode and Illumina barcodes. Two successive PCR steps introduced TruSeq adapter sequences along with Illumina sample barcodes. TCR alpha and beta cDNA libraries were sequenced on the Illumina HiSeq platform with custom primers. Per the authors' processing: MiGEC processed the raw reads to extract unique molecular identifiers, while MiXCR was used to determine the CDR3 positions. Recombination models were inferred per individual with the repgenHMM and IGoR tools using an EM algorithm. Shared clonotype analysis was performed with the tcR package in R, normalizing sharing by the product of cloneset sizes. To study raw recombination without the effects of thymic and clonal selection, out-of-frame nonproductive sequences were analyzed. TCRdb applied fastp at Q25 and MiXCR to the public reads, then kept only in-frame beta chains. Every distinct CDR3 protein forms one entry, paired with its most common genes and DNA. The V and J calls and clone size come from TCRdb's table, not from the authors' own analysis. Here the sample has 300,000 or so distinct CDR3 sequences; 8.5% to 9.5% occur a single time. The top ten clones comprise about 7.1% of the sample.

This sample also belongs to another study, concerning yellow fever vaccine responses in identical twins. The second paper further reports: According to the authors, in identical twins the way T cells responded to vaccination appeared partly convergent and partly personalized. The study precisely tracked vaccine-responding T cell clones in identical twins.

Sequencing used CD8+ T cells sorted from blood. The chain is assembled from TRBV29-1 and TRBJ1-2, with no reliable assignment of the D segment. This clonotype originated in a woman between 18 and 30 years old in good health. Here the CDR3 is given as CSVDTPLDYGYTF. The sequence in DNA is TGCAGCGTAGACACTCCCTTGGACTATGGCTACACCTTC. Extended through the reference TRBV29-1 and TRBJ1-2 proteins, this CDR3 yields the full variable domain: SAVISQKPSRDICQRGTSLTIQCQVDSQVTMMFWYRQQPGQSLTLIATANQGSEATYESGFVIDKFPISRPNLTFSTLTVSNMSPEDSSIYLCSVDTPLDYGYTFGSGTRLTVV.